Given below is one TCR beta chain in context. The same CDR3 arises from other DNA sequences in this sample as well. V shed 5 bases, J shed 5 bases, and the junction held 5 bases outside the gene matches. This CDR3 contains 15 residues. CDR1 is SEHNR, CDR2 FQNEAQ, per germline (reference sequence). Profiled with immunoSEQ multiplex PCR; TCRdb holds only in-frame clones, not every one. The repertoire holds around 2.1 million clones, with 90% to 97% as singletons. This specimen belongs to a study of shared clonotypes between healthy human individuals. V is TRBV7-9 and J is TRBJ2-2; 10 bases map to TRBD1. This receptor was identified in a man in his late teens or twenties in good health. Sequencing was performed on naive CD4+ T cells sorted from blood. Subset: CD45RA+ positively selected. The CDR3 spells CASSLGQGGTGELFF. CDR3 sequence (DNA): TGTGCCAGCAGCCTCGGACAGGGGGGTACCGGGGAGCTGTTTTTT.